One sample yielded the 3 T cell receptor beta chains listed below, sequenced in a study of technical replicates of blood from four donors (dated by TCRdb to 2016 to 2017). Libraries were made using the immunoSEQ multiplex PCR assay. The table was pulled from immuneACCESS by TCRdb, which kept in-frame rearrangements only. Such tables lose some clones; where checked, under half of the loss comes from unresolved V genes, and the rest has no known cause. This sample is represented by about 62,000 clones; about 87% of them were singletons. Of the sample, roughly 4.8% falls within the top ten clones. The sequencing input was PBMCs. These receptors were collected from a human donor in good health. Some clones in this sample may be carry-over from other donors' samples.

V usage is TRBV6-1 and J usage is TRBJ1-1, with D maybe TRBD1 (6 bases). The CDR3 extends over 13 amino acids. V lost 6 bases, J lost 7 bases, and 15 bases lay in between. Germline CDR1 and CDR2: MNHNS and SASEGT. The DNA for the CDR3 is TGTGCCAGCAGGGCACAGGGAGTGGGTGAAGCTTTCTTT. It is translated as CASRAQGVGEAFF.

This chain joins TRBV30 and TRBJ1-1; D is ambiguous. Per germline, CDR1 GTSNPN and CDR2 SVGIG (reference sequence). The CDR3 covers 13 residues. V lost 2 bases to trimming and J lost 1 base, with 8 bases between them. CDR3 DNA: TGTGCCTGGAGTCCCGCCAGGAACACTGAAGCTTTCTTT. Its protein is CAWSPARNTEAFF.

The gene calls are TRBV6-5 and TRBJ1-6; maybe TRBD1 (5 bases). The germline gives CDR1 MNHEY, CDR2 SVGAGI. V was cut by 4 bases and J by 2 bases, with 12 bases left in between. The CDR3 is 16 amino acids. In nucleotides, the CDR3 is TGTGCCAGCAGTTGGACGGACACCGCCTATAATTCACCCCTCCACTTT. It translates to CASSWTDTAYNSPLHF.